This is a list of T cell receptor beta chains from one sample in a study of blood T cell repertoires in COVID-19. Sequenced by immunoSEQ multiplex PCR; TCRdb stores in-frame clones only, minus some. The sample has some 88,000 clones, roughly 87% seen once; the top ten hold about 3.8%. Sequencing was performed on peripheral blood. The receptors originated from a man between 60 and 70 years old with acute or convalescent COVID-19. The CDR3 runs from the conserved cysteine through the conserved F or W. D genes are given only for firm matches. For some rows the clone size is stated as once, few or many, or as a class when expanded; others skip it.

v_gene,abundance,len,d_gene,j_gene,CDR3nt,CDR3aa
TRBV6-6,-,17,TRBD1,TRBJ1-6,TGTGCCAGCAGTCTGAATAATCCGGGACAGGGTTTTTCACCCCTCCACTTT,CASSLNNPGQGFSPLHF
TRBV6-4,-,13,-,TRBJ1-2,TGTGCCAGCAGTGAATCATATCGGGGAGGCTACACCTTC,CASSESYRGGYTF
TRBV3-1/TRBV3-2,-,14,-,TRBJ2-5,TGTGCCAGCAGCCAATCCGCTAGCGTGGAGCCCCAGTACTTC,CASSQSASVEPQYF
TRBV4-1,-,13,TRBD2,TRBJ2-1,TGCGCCAGCAGTCTTTGGGGGGGGAATGAGCAGTTCTTC,CASSLWGGNEQFF
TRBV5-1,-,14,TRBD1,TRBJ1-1,TGCGCCAGCAGAATACAGGGGGAGAACACTGAAGCTTTCTTT,CASRIQGENTEAFF
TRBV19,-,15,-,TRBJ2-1,TGTGCCAGTAGTAAGGAAGGGACACTATACAATGAGCAGTTCTTC,CASSKEGTLYNEQFF
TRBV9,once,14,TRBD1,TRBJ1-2,TGTGCCAGCAGCGTTCTACAGGGGGCTGGGGGCTACACCTTC,CASSVLQGAGGYTF
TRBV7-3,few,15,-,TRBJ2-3,TGTGCCAGCAGCTTGAGGGCGGGGTTCACAGATACGCAGTATTTT,CASSLRAGFTDTQYF
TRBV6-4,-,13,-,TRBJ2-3,TGTGCCAGCAGCCGGGACACCACAGATACGCAGTATTTT,CASSRDTTDTQYF
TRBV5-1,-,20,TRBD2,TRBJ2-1,TGCGCCAGCAGCTTGGCGTGGACTAGCGGGAGAGGAGGCTCCTACAATGAGCAGTTCTTC,CASSLAWTSGRGGSYNEQFF
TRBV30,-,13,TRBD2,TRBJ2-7,TGTGCCTGGAGTGACGGGAGGGCCTACGAGCAGTACTTC,CAWSDGRAYEQYF
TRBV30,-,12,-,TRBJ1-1,TGTGCCTGGACACTCCCGGGAGCTGAAGCTTTCTTT,CAWTLPGAEAFF
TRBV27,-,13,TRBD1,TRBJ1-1,TGTGCCAGCAGGGGACAGGGCAACACTGAAGCTTTCTTT,CASRGQGNTEAFF
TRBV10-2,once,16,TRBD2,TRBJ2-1,TGCGCCAGCAGTCAAAGGGTAGCGGGAGTGGGTAATGAGCAGTTCTTC,CASSQRVAGVGNEQFF
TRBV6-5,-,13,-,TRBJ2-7,TGTGCCAGCGCGGAGGGGTTCTACTACGAGCAGTACTTC,CASAEGFYYEQYF
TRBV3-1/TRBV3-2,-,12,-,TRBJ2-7,TGTGCCAGCAGCCAAGTATTCCACGAGCAGTACTTC,CASSQVFHEQYF
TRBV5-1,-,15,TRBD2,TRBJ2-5,TGCGCCAGCAGCCCGGGAGGAGGCCCCCAAGAGACCCAGTACTTC,CASSPGGGPQETQYF
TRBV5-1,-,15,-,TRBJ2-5,TGCGCCAGCAGCCCCGAGGGGGGAGGGCGGAAGACCCAGTACTTC,CASSPEGGGRKTQYF
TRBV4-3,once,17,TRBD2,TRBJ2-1,TGCGCCAGCAGCCAGGCTTTCAGCGGGGGGCAAATTTTTGAGCAGTTCTTC,CASSQAFSGGQIFEQFF
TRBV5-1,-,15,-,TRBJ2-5,TGCGCCAGCAGCTCAAACAGGGTTTCGAAAGAGACCCAGTACTTC,CASSSNRVSKETQYF
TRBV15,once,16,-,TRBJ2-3,TGTGCCACCAGCAGAGAGAGGGCCAGGATCGGAGATACGCAGTATTTT,CATSRERARIGDTQYF
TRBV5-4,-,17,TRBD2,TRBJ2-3,TGTGCCAGCAGTTCTGGACTAGCGGGAGGGCCTAGGCATACGCAGTATTTT,CASSSGLAGGPRHTQYF
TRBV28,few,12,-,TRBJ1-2,TGTGCCAGCCAGGGCCTTAACTATGGCTACACCTTC,CASQGLNYGYTF
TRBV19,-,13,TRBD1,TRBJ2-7,TGTGCCAGTAGTTGGGACAGGGGTTACGAGCAGTACTTC,CASSWDRGYEQYF
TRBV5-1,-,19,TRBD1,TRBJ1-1,TGCGCCAGCAGCGCAAAACCCCGGGACAGGGGGAACCGGGACACTGAAGCTTTCTTT,CASSAKPRDRGNRDTEAFF
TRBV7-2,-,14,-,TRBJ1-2,TGTGCCAGCAGCTTAGGGGGGGGGCTGTATGGCTACACCTTC,CASSLGGGLYGYTF
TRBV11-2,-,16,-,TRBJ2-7,TGTGCCAGCAGCTTGTTTTACCAGGGGGGCTTCTACGAGCAGTACTTC,CASSLFYQGGFYEQYF
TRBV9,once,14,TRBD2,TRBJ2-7,TGTGCCAGCAGCGTTAGCGGGAGGGCAGCAGAGCAGTACTTC,CASSVSGRAAEQYF
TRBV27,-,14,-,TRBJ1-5,TGTGCCAGCAGTTGGCAGGGTAAGAATCAGCCCCAGCATTTT,CASSWQGKNQPQHF
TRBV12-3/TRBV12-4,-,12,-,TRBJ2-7,TGTGCCAGCAGTTTTGCCAGCTACGAGCAGTACTTC,CASSFASYEQYF
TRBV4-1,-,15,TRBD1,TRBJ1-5,TGCGCCAGCAGCTCCTCCAGGGGGAGCAATCAGCCCCAGCATTTT,CASSSSRGSNQPQHF
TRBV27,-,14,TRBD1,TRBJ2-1,TGTGCCAGCAGTCTTGGACAGGACGACAATGAGCAGTTCTTC,CASSLGQDDNEQFF
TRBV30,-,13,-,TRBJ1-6,TGTGCCGCCCACGGGGTTAAATATTCACCCCTCCACTTT,CAAHGVKYSPLHF
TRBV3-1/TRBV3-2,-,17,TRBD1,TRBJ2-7,TGTGCCAGCAGCCAAGATCGGGTTGGGACAGGGAAAAGGGAGCAGTACTTC,CASSQDRVGTGKREQYF
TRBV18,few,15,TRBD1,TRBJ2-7,TGTGCCAGCTCACCCGGGACAGGGAGTATGAACGAGCAGTACTTC,CASSPGTGSMNEQYF
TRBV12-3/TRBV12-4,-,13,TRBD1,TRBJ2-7,TGTGCCAGCAGTTCCGGGACAGGGCGAGAGCAGTACTTC,CASSSGTGREQYF
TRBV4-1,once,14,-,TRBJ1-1,TGCGCCAGCAGCCCAATCCGGGAGGGCACTGAAGCTTTCTTT,CASSPIREGTEAFF
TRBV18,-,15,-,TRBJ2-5,TGTGCCAGCTCAGTCGTTGTTTCGCAGGGGGAGACCCAGTACTTC,CASSVVVSQGETQYF
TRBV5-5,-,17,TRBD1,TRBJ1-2,TGTGCCAGCAGCTTGGGACAGGGCCGCGAGACTGGTTATGGCTACACCTTC,CASSLGQGRETGYGYTF